The present T cell receptor beta chain was sequenced within a study of CD8 T cells in Susac syndrome. It was with random hexamers that about 0.45 to 1 ug RNA was reverse transcribed. TCRdb re-analysed the immunoSEQ multiplex PCR reads in MiXCR, keeping a single row per CDR3 protein. This sample has 250,000 to 300,000 distinct CDR3 sequences, with 70% to 90% found just once. CDR1 SEHNR and CDR2 FQNEAQ come from the germline V gene (reference sequence). The CDR3 consists of 12 residues. Deletions cut 3 bases from V and 8 bases from J, with 7 bases between. This clonotype has only a few counts. Source material: CD8+ T cells from PBMCs. V is TRBV7-9 and J is TRBJ2-2; D might be TRBD2 (5 bases). The clonotype originates from a human donor with multiple sclerosis. The DNA for the CDR3 is TGTGCCAGCAGCTTTAGGGAGGGGGAGCTGTTTTTT. This encodes CASSFREGELFF.